This entry is about one T cell receptor beta chain. Its antigen is currently not known. Per-nucleotide qualities are absent, and no much larger clonotype sits a single base away. Library preparation used the immunoSEQ multiplex PCR assay. As stored in TCRdb, this immuneACCESS dataset retains in-frame rearrangements with V and J assigned. A fraction of the clones does not appear; measured against another copy, unresolved V genes explain less than half of the discrepancy, and the remainder lacks a known reason. In all, the sample holds more than 7,500 clones, and more than 75% of those were seen once. The leading ten clones occupy 2.7% of the sample. The entry originates in a study of tumor T cells in aggressive B-cell lymphoma (dated by TCRdb to about 2017). CDR1 and CDR2, looked up from the germline V gene, are MGHRA and YSYEKL. The CDR3, from cysteine to phenylalanine, totals 15 residues. Of all the DNA, just the CDR3 is kept, 45 bases in frame from base 1. Compared with germline, V lacks 4 bases and J lacks 3 bases; bases without a gene match: 5.

Recombination connected TRBV4-1 to TRBJ2-7, with 11 junctional bases fitting TRBD2. This TCR was recovered from an adult with diffuse large B cell lymphoma. The sample comprised tumor tissue. At the DNA level, the sequence is TGCGCCAGCAGCCCAATGGGGACTAGCGGCTACGAGCAGTACTTC. It is translated as CASSPMGTSGYEQYF.